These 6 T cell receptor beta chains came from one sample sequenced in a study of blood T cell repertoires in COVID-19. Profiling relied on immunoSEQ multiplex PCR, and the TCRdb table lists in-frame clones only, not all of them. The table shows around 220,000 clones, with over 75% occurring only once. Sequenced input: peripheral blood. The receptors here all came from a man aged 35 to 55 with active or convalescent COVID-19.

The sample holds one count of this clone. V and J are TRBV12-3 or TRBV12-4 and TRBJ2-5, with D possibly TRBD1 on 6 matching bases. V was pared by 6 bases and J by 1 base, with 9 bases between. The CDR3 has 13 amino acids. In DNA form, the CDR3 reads TGTGCCAGCAGCCCGACAGGCCAAGAGACCCAGTACTTC. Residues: CASSPTGQETQYF.

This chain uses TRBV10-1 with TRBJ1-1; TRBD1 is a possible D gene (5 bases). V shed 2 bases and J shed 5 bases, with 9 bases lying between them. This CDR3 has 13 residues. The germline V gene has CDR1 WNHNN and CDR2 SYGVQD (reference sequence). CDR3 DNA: TGCGCCAGCAGTGAGGGGGCGCGAACTGAAGCTTTCTTT. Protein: CASSEGARTEAFF.

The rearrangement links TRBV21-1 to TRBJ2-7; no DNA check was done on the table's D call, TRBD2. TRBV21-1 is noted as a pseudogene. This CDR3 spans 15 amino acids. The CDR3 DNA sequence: TGTGCCAGCAGTCGCGGGACTAGCGGGAGATACGAGCAGTACTTC. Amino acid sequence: CASSRGTSGRYEQYF.

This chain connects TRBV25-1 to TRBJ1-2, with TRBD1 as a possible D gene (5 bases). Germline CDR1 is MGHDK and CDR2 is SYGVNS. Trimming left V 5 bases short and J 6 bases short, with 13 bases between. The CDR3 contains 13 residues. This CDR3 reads CASSRGNIDGYTF. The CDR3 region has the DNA TGTGCCAGCAGTCGGGGGAACATTGATGGCTACACCTTC.

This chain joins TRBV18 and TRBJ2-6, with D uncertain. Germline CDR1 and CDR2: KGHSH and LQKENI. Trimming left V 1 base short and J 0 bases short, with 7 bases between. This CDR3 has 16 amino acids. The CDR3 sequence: CASSPLPGSGANVLTF. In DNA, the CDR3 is TGTGCCAGCTCACCACTCCCGGGCTCTGGGGCCAACGTCCTGACTTTC.

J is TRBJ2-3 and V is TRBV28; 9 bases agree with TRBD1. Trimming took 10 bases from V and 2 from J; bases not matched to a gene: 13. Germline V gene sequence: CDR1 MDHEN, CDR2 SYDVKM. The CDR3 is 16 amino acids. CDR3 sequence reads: CATWDRVGRNTDTQYF. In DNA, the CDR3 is TGTGCCACCTGGGACAGGGTCGGCCGGAACACAGATACGCAGTATTTT.